The 16 T cell receptor beta chains listed next were all sequenced from one sample in a study of T cell changes during pregnancy in multiple sclerosis. Data came from immunoSEQ multiplex PCR; TCRdb stores just in-frame clones and leaves some out. Of 79,000 or so clones listed, 75% to 95% are singletons. This material consisted of peripheral blood, taken in the first trimester of pregnancy. These receptors were obtained from a female donor in good health, enrolled as a control in a pregnancy study.

This clone was detected a few times. The chain recombines TRBV9 with TRBJ1-1; tentatively, D is TRBD1 (5 bases). The CDR3 contains 15 residues. Trimming cost V 4 bases and J 5 bases, with 18 bases left between them. The V gene's germline CDR1 is SGDLS and CDR2 YYNGEE. The CDR3 DNA follows: TGTGCCAGCAGCCCGGAAGGGGCGTCGTGGACTGAAGCTTTCTTT. Protein: CASSPEGASWTEAFF.

The table lists this clone with many counts. V and J are TRBV27 and TRBJ1-2; maybe TRBD1 (5 bases). CDR1 is MNHEY, CDR2 SMNVEV, per germline (reference sequence). The CDR3 length is 15 residues. V lost 0 bases and J 3 bases, leaving 11 bases between the germline ends. The CDR3 sequence is CASSLSARADYGYTF. CDR3 in DNA: TGTGCCAGCAGTTTATCGGCCAGGGCAGACTATGGCTACACCTTC.

This clone showed up just once. The chain couples TRBV2 to TRBJ1-1; D ambiguous. The V and J ends lost 6 bases and 0 bases respectively, with 8 bases between them. The CDR3 has 13 residues. Germline values: CDR1 SNHLY, CDR2 FYNNEI. The CDR3 loop reads CASRSRLNTEAFF. The CDR3 DNA follows: TGTGCCAGCAGGAGCAGGCTGAACACTGAAGCTTTCTTT.

CDR3 loop: CASSLVQGATGELFF. DNA for the CDR3: TGCGCCAGCAGCTTGGTGCAGGGGGCCACCGGGGAGCTGTTTTTT. The chain has TRBV5-1 and TRBJ2-2, with 8 bases lining up with TRBD1. V was clipped by 0 bases and J by 4 bases; unmatched bases: 2. From germline, CDR1 is SGHRS and CDR2 YFSETQ. This CDR3 is built from 15 residues.

The CDR3 spells CASSPDRVFSYEQYF. CDR3 nucleotides: TGTGCCAGCAGTCCGGACAGGGTTTTCTCCTACGAGCAGTACTTC. This chain links TRBV6-5 with TRBJ2-7, with 8 bases matching TRBD1. The CDR3 length is 15 residues. Looked up from germline, CDR1 is MNHEY and CDR2 is SVGAGI. Unmatched junction bases numbered 6, after V lost 5 bases and J lost 0 bases.

The rearrangement uses TRBV27 and TRBJ2-3; D unclear. The germline gives CDR1 MNHEY, CDR2 SMNVEV (reference sequence). The CDR3 runs 13 residues. V was cut by 3 bases and J by 2 bases, with 6 bases left in between. As DNA, the CDR3 is TGTGCCAGCAGTTTTTATTTCACAGATACGCAGTATTTT. Translating it yields CASSFYFTDTQYF.

V and J are TRBV14 and TRBJ2-7, with 11 nucleotides matching TRBD1. The CDR3 contains 15 residues. V lost 6 bases to trimming and J lost 2 bases; unmatched junction nucleotides: 6. Per the germline V gene, CDR1 is SGHDN and CDR2 is FVKESK. The CDR3 sequence: CASRKSGQGAYEQYF. CDR3 sequence (DNA): TGTGCCAGCAGGAAGTCGGGACAGGGGGCCTACGAGCAGTACTTC.

The CDR3 loop reads CASSSLQGGYEQYF. CDR3 DNA sequence: TGTGCCAGCAGCTCCCTCCAGGGGGGCTACGAGCAGTACTTC. The chain uses TRBV7-8 and TRBJ2-7; possible D gene TRBD1, 7 bases. The V gene lost 4 bases and the J gene lost 3 bases, with 13 bases spanning the gap. Germline V gene sequence: CDR1 SGHVS, CDR2 FQNEAQ. The CDR3 is 14 residues long.

The chain employs TRBV28 and TRBJ2-3; D is unclear. This CDR3 is 12 amino acids long. V gave up 6 bases and J gave up 3 bases, with 7 bases separating them. CDR1 and CDR2 from the germline V gene are MDHEN and SYDVKM. For the CDR3, the DNA is TGTGCCAGCAGCCTGCGTACAGATACGCAGTATTTT. It encodes CASSLRTDTQYF.

This chain uses TRBV28 with TRBJ1-1; D uncertain. CDR3 size: 15 residues. The germline V and J ends were trimmed by 7 bases and 0 bases, with 15 bases remaining between them. CDR1 and CDR2 from the germline V gene are MDHEN and SYDVKM. DNA of the CDR3: TGTGCCAGCACCTCGGTTCGGCGGATGAACACTGAAGCTTTCTTT. Translation: CASTSVRRMNTEAFF.

The CDR3 reads CARDTRPGNYEQYF. For the CDR3, the DNA is TGTGCCAGGGATACCAGGCCAGGGAACTACGAGCAGTACTTC. V gene TRBV2 combines with J gene TRBJ2-7, with a weak D call TRBD1 (5 bases). The germline V gene encodes CDR1 SNHLY and CDR2 FYNNEI. This CDR3 has 14 amino acids. V was trimmed by 9 bases and J by 3 bases, leaving 18 bases between them.

The chain joins TRBV12-5 to TRBJ2-7, with TRBD1 identical over 9 bases. The V and J ends lost 6 bases and 2 bases, in that order; junction bases with no gene match: 5. Germline V gives CDR1 LGHNT, CDR2 FRNRAP. The CDR3 has 14 residues. In nucleotides, the CDR3 is TGTGCTAGTGGACCCGGACAGGGGACCTACGAGCAGTACTTC. This sequence encodes CASGPGQGTYEQYF.

This chain uses TRBV7-9 with TRBJ1-2, with D uncertain. V was pared by 5 bases and J by 7 bases, with 14 bases between. This CDR3 comprises 13 residues. The V gene's germline CDR1 is SEHNR and CDR2 FQNEAQ (reference sequence). The CDR3 protein is CASSMEVGSGYTF. The CDR3 DNA sequence: TGTGCCAGCAGCATGGAGGTGGGGTCTGGCTACACCTTC.

The V call is TRBV4-2, the J call TRBJ1-2; D not resolved. With 1 base removed from V and 8 bases from J, the gap between germline ends came to 11 bases. CDR1 and CDR2 from the germline V gene are LGHNA and YNFKEQ. The CDR3 spans 13 residues. The CDR3: CASSQVSFLGYTF. CDR3 sequence (DNA): TGTGCCAGCAGCCAAGTGTCTTTTCTGGGCTACACCTTC.

The J gene is TRBJ1-1, the V gene TRBV11-1, with 7 bases matching TRBD1. The V gene end was trimmed by 4 bases and the J gene end by 3 bases; junction bases not matched to a gene: 8. Germline V gene data show CDR1 as SGHAT and CDR2 as FQDESV (reference sequence). The CDR3 is 15 residues long. The CDR3 spells CASSYQGGWDTEAFF. The DNA of the CDR3 is TGTGCCAGCAGCTACCAGGGGGGTTGGGACACTGAAGCTTTCTTT.

V gene TRBV19 combines with J gene TRBJ1-3; D uncertain. Germline loops: CDR1 LNHDA, CDR2 SQIVND (reference sequence). The V gene lost 6 bases and the J gene lost 0 bases, with 12 bases spanning the gap. The CDR3 extends over 15 amino acids. The chain's CDR3 is CASSSRGSSGNTIYF. CDR3 DNA: TGTGCCAGTAGCTCGCGGGGTTCCTCTGGAAACACCATATATTTT.